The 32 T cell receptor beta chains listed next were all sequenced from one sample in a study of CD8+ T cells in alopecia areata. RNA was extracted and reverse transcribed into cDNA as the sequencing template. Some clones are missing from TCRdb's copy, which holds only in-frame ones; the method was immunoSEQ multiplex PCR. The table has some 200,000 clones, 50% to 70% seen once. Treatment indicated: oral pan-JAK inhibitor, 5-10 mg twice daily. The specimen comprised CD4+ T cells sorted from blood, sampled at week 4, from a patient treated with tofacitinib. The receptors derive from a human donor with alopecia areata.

The CDR3 protein is CASSLEASGNTIYF. The CDR3, as DNA: TGCGCCAGCAGCTTGGAGGCCTCTGGAAACACCATATATTTT. V and J are TRBV5-1 and TRBJ1-3, with no clear D. This CDR3 has 14 amino acids. V lost 0 bases, J lost 0 bases, and 4 bases lay in between. Per the germline V gene, CDR1 is SGHRS and CDR2 is YFSETQ.

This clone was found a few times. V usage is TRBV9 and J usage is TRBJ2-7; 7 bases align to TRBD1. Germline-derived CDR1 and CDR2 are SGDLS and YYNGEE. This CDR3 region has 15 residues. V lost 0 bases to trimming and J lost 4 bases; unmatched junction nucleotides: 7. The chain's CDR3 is CASSVDTRGQYEQYF. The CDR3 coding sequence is TGTGCCAGCAGCGTAGACACAAGGGGGCAATACGAGCAGTACTTC.

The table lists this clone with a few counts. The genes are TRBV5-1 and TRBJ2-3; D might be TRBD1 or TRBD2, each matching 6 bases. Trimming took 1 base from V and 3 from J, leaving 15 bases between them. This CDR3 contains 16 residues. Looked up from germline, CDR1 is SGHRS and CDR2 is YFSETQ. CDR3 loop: CASSLMEGGGTDTQYF. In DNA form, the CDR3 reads TGCGCCAGCAGCTTGATGGAAGGAGGGGGTACAGATACGCAGTATTTT.

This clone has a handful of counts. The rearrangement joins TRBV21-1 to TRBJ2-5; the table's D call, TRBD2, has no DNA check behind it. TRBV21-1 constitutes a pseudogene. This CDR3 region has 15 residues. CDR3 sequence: CASIPYTPVQETQYF. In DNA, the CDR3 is TGTGCCAGCATCCCTTATACGCCGGTCCAAGAGACCCAGTACTTC.

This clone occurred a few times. The CDR3 sequence: CASSLGRSNQPQHF. The CDR3 bases are TGTGCCAGCAGCTTAGGGAGAAGCAATCAGCCCCAGCATTTT. The chain joins TRBV7-2 to TRBJ1-5; D unresolved. CDR3 size: 14 residues. Germline V lookup: CDR1 SGHTA, CDR2 FQGNSA. V was clipped by 1 base and J by 1 base, with 5 bases between them.

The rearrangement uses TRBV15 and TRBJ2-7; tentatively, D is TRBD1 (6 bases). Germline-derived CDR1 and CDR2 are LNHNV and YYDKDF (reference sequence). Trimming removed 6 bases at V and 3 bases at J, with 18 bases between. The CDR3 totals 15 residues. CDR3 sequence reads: CATSPGVTPDYEQYF. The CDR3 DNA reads TGTGCCACCAGTCCAGGGGTGACCCCCGACTACGAGCAGTACTTC.

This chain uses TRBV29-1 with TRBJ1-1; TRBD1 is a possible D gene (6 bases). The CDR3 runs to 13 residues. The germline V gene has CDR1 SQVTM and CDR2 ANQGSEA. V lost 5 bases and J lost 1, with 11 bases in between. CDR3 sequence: CSVTTTGNTEAFF. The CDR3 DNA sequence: TGCAGCGTTACAACGACAGGGAACACTGAAGCTTTCTTT.

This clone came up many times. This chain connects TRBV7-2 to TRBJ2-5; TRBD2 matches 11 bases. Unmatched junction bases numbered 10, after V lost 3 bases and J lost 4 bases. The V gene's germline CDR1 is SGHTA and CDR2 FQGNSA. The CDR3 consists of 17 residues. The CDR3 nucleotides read TGTGCCAGCAGCTTCTTTGGATTAGCGGGGGGGCGAGAGACCCAGTACTTC. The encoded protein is CASSFFGLAGGRETQYF.

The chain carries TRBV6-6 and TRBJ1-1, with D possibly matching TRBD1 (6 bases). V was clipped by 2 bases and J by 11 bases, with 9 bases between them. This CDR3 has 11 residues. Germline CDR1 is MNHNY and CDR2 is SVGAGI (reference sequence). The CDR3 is CASSYDRHAFF. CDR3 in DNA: TGTGCCAGCAGTTACGACAGGCACGCTTTCTTT.

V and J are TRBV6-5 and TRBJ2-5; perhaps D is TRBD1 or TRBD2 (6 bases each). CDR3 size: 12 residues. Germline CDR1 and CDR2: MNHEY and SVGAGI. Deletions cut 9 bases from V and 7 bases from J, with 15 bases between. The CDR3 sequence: CASSSGAGTQYF. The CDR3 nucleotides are TGTGCCAGTTCGTCGGGGGCCGGGACCCAGTACTTC.

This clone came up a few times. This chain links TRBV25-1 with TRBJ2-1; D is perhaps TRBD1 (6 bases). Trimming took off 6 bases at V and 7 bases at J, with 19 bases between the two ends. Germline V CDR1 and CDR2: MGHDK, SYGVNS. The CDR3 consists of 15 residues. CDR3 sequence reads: CASRGLQGLWNEQFF. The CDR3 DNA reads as TGTGCCAGCAGGGGTCTTCAGGGGCTTTGGAATGAGCAGTTCTTC.

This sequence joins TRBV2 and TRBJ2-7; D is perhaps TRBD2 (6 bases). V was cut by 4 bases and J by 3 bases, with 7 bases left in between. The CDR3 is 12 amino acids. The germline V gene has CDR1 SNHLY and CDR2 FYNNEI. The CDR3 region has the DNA TGTGCCAGCAGTGGGACTAACTACGAGCAGTACTTC. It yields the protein CASSGTNYEQYF.

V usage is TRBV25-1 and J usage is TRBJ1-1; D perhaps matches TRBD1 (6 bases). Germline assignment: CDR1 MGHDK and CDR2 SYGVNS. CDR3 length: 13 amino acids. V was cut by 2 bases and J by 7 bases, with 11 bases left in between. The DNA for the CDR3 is TGTGCCAGCAGTGAAGGGGGCAGGGGTGAAGCTTTCTTT. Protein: CASSEGGRGEAFF.

CDR3 protein: CATSRGGTLTAEQYF. The CDR3, as DNA: TGTGCCACCAGCAGAGGAGGGACGTTAACTGCCGAGCAGTACTTC. The chain couples TRBV15 to TRBJ2-7; possibly TRBD1 or TRBD2 for D (5 bases each). CDR3 length equals 15 residues. Deletions cut 1 base from V and 6 bases from J, with 16 bases between. Per germline, CDR1 LNHNV and CDR2 YYDKDF (reference sequence).

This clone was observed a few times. Written as DNA, the CDR3 is TGTGCCAGTAGTCCTAGAGTGGGGACAGCTATGAACACTGAAGCTTTCTTT. Protein product: CASSPRVGTAMNTEAFF. The rearrangement uses TRBV19 and TRBJ1-1; TRBD1 matches 7 bases. With V trimmed by 5 bases and J by 0 bases, 12 bases remained unmatched. Germline values: CDR1 LNHDA, CDR2 SQIVND (reference sequence). The CDR3 is 17 amino acids.

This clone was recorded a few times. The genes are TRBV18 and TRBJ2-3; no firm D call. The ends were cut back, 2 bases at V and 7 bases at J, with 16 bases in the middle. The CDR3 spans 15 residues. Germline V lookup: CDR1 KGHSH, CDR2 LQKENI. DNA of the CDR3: TGTGCCAGCTCACCAGAGGCGACTGCAGAACATACGCAGTATTTT. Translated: CASSPEATAEHTQYF.

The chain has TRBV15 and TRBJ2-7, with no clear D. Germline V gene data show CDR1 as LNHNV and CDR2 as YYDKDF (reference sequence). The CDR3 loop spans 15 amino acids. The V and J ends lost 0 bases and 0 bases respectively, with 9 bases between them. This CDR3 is CATSREAALSYEQYF. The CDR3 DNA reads TGTGCCACCAGCAGAGAGGCGGCTCTCTCCTACGAGCAGTACTTC.

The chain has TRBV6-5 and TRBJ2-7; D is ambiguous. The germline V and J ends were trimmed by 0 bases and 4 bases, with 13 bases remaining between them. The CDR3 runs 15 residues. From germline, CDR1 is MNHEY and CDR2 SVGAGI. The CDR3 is CASSYSSASGYEQYF. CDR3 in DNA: TGTGCCAGCAGTTACTCGTCGGCTAGTGGGTACGAGCAGTACTTC.

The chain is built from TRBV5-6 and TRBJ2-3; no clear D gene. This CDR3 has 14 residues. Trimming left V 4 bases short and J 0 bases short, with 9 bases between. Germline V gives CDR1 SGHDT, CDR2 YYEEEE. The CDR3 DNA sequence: TGTGCCAGCAGCCTGACCCCCAGCACAGATACGCAGTATTTT. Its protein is CASSLTPSTDTQYF.

CDR3 sequence reads: CASSSTFTQYF. In DNA, the CDR3 is TGTGCCAGCAGCTCCACCTTTACGCAGTATTTT. This chain joins TRBV25-1 and TRBJ2-3; no clear D. V was pared by 6 bases and J by 8 bases, with 9 bases between. The CDR3 covers 11 residues. Germline CDR1 and CDR2: MGHDK and SYGVNS.

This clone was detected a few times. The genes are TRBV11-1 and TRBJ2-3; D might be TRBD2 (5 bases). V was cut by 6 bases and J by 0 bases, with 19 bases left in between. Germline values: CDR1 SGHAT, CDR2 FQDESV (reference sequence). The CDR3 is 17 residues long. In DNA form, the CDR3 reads TGTGCCAGCAGACAAGGACTCCTCCGGGTTAGCACAGATACGCAGTATTTT. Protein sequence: CASRQGLLRVSTDTQYF.

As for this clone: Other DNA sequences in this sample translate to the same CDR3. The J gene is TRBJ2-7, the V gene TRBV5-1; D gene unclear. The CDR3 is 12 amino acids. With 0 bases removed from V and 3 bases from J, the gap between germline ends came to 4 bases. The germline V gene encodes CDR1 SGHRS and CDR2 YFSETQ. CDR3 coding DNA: TGCGCCAGCAGCTTGGGAGGCTACGAGCAGTACTTC. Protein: CASSLGGYEQYF.

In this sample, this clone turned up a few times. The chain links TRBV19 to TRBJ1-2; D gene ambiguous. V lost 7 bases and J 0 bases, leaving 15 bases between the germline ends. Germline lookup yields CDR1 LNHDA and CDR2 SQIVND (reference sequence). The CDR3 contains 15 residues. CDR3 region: CASNLGGIPNYGYTF. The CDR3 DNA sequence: TGTGCCAGTAACCTAGGAGGGATCCCTAACTATGGCTACACCTTC.

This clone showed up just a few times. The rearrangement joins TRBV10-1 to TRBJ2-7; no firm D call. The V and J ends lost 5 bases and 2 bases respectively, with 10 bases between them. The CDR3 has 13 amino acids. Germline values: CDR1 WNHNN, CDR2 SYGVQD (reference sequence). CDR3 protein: CASSNPLTYEQYF. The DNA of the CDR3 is TGCGCCAGCAGTAACCCGCTGACCTACGAGCAGTACTTC.

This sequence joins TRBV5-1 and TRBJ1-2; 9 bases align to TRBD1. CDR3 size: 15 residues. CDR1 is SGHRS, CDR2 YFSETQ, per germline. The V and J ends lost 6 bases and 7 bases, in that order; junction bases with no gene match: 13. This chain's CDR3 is CASTDTQGASVGYTF. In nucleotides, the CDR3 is TGCGCCAGCACCGATACACAGGGGGCCTCAGTTGGCTACACCTTC. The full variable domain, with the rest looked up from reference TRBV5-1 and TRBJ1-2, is KAGVTQTPRYLIKTRGQQVTLSCSPISGHRSVSWYQQTPGQGLQFLFEYFSETQRNKGNFPGRFSGRQFSNSRSEMNVSTLELGDSALYLCASTDTQGASVGYTFGSGTRLTVV.

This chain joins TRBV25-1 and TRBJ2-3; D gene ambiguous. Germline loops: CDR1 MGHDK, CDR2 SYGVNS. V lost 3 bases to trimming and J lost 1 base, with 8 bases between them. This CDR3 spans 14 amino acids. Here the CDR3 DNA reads TGTGCCAGCAGTGAGCCGGGCCGCACAGATACGCAGTATTTT. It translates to CASSEPGRTDTQYF.

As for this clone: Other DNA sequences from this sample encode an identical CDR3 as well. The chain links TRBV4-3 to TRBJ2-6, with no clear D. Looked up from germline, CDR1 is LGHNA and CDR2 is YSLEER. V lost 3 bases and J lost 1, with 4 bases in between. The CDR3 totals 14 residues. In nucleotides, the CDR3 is TGCGCCAGCAGCCAGGAATCTGGGGCCAACGTCCTGACTTTC. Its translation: CASSQESGANVLTF.

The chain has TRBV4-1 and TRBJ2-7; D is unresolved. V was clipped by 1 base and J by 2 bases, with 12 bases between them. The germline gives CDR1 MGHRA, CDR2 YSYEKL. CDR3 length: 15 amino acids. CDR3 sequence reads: CASSQGLGLPYEQYF. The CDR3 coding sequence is TGCGCCAGCAGCCAAGGACTGGGTCTGCCCTACGAGCAGTACTTC.

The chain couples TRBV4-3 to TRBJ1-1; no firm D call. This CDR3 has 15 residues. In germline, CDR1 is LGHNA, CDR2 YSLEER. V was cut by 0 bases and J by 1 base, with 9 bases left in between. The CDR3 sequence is CASSQDPQPNTEAFF. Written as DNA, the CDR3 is TGCGCCAGCAGCCAAGATCCTCAGCCGAACACTGAAGCTTTCTTT.

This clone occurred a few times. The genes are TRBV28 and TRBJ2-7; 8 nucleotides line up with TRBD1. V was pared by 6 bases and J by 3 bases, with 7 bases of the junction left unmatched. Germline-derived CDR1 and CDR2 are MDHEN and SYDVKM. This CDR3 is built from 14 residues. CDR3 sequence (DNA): TGTGCCAGCAGCTCAGGGGACAGGAACTACGAGCAGTACTTC. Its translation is CASSSGDRNYEQYF.

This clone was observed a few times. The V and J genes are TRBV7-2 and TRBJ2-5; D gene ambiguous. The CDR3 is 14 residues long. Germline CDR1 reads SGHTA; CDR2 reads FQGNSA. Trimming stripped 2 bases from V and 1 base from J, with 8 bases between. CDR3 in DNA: TGTGCCAGCAGCTTAAGAAGGTCCCAAGAGACCCAGTACTTC. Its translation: CASSLRRSQETQYF.

CDR3 sequence reads: CASSPRTSGGTTGELFF. The DNA for the CDR3 is TGTGCCAGTAGTCCACGGACTAGCGGGGGCACCACCGGGGAGCTGTTTTTT. This sequence joins TRBV19 and TRBJ2-2; 13 nucleotides match TRBD2. Per the germline V gene, CDR1 is LNHDA and CDR2 is SQIVND (reference sequence). The CDR3 length is 17 residues. Trimming at V came to 5 bases and at J to 4 bases, leaving 7 bases not matched to a gene.